The T cell receptor beta chain described here comes from a study of PD-L1 blockade in urothelial cancer. Whole-study context: Treatment start was followed by blood analysis at 3 weeks (second dose) and again at 6 weeks. The median T cell count in blood samples was 140,000 to 150,000.

The repertoire was sequenced with immunoSEQ multiplex PCR; TCRdb's copy has only in-frame clones and lacks some. The sample carries about 50,000 clones, roughly 84% recorded once. The time point was: peripheral blood 6 weeks after treatment start. CDR1 is LNHNV and CDR2 is YYDKDF in the germline V gene (reference sequence). V trimming: 3 bases; J trimming: 2 bases; junction bases outside the gene matches: 4. There are 16 residues in the CDR3. Sequencing was performed on PBMCs, taken around atezolizumab (anti-PD-L1) treatment. The gene calls are TRBV15 and TRBJ2-7, with 13 bases aligning to TRBD2. This sequence was found in a man aged 50 or older with urothelial cancer. The CDR3 here is CATSRAGTSGTYEQYF. As DNA, the CDR3 is TGTGCCACCAGCAGGGCCGGGACTAGCGGGACCTACGAGCAGTACTTC.